This T cell receptor beta chain was captured by sequencing in a study of T cell clonotyping in hematopoietic cell transplantation. Samples: about 28 days before transplant, then days 30, 100 and 180 after. This CDR3 has 11 amino acids. V lost 4 bases to trimming and J lost 4 bases, with 7 bases between them. The germline CDR1 and CDR2 sequences are SQVTM and ANQGSEA. Findings of the study overall: At the given depth, recipient repertoires were over 97% de novo clonotypes. After transplant, recipient diversity fell while pathologically expanded clonotypes grew through day 180. No sorting was done, leaving CD4 and CD8 contributions mixed.

Method: immunoSEQ multiplex PCR; TCRdb's copy keeps in-frame clones and lacks some. This repertoire shows fewer than 7,000 clones, approximately 70% found once; its top ten account for about 26%. As to this clone: The antigen remains undetermined.

The source of this sequence is a male patient aged 50 to 60 who had an allogeneic stem cell transplant from an unrelated donor, so the T cells may come from the graft donor. Some clones in this sample may be carry-over from other donors' samples. The source material was PBMCs, sampled 180 days after allogeneic stem cell transplant. The chain combines TRBV29-1 with TRBJ1-2, with no clear D. Written as DNA, the CDR3 is TGCAGCGTTGTTGAGTCCTATGGCTACACCTTC. Protein: CSVVESYGYTF.